This T cell receptor beta chain was obtained from a study of long-term antiretroviral therapy in people with HIV. Sequencing used immunoSEQ v3.0 at survey level. Sequenced by immunoSEQ multiplex PCR; TCRdb stores in-frame clones only, minus some. This sample yields 42,000 or so clones, of which around nine tenths are seen a single time; 4.5% to 5.5% belongs to the top ten. Germline lookup yields CDR1 MNHEY and CDR2 SMNVEV (reference sequence). V was trimmed by 2 bases and J by 7 bases, leaving 9 bases between them. This CDR3 comprises 13 residues. V gene TRBV27 combines with J gene TRBJ2-4; the D is unclear. The sequence was collected from a woman aged 45-59 years with HIV. This material consisted of unsorted PBMCs, taken 0.1 years before starting antiretroviral therapy. CDR3 loop: CASSLNRVNIQYF. CDR3 DNA sequence: TGTGCCAGCAGTTTAAATAGGGTGAACATTCAGTACTTC.